These 31 T cell receptor beta chains were all obtained from the same sample, sequenced in a study of blood T cells in healthy people across ages. Combining a sample-barcoded 5' primer with a J-beta primer mix, a second PCR ran for 7 to 11 cycles. TCRdb independently ran MiXCR on the 5' RACE reads; one entry per CDR3 protein. The table includes about 1.6 million distinct CDR3 sequences, around 35% detected once. The sample consisted of blood. The receptor set was obtained from a woman in her 30s in good health.

The chain is built from TRBV21-1 and TRBJ2-7; the table's D call TRBD1 went unverified against the DNA. TRBV21-1 is annotated as a pseudogene. The length of the CDR3 is 17 residues. CDR3 residues: CASSKGSLRGQKHKQYF. As DNA, the CDR3 is TGTGCCAGCAGCAAGGGTAGCTTGAGGGGACAGAAGCACAAGCAGTACTTC.

The chain couples TRBV4-1 to TRBJ2-3, with TRBD2 identical over 7 bases. This CDR3 comprises 15 residues. The V gene's germline CDR1 is MGHRA and CDR2 YSYEKL. Losses at the gene ends were 3 bases for V and 0 bases for J; bases not matched to a gene: 3. This chain's CDR3 is CASSHGTTSTDTQYF. The CDR3 DNA follows: TGCGCCAGCAGCCACGGGACTACGAGCACAGATACGCAGTATTTT.

The V gene is TRBV29-1, the J gene TRBJ2-1; maybe TRBD1 (6 bases). Germline CDR1 and CDR2: SQVTM and ANQGSEA. Trimming removed 0 bases at V and 7 bases at J, with 13 bases between. This CDR3 is built from 14 residues. The CDR3 sequence is CSVEEGAKYNEQFF. The CDR3 bases are TGCAGCGTTGAAGAGGGGGCGAAGTATAATGAGCAGTTCTTC.

This clonotype was seen more than once but under ten times. This rearrangement joins TRBV5-1 to TRBJ2-1; 8 nucleotides match TRBD1. Per the germline V gene, CDR1 is SGHRS and CDR2 is YFSETQ. Losses at the gene ends were 2 bases for V and 8 bases for J; bases not matched to a gene: 6. The CDR3 covers 14 residues. The DNA of the CDR3 is TGCGCCAGCAGCTTTCAGACAGGGGACCATGAGCAGTTCTTC. Amino acid sequence: CASSFQTGDHEQFF.

The J gene is TRBJ2-1, the V gene TRBV9; D gene unclear. The V end was cut by 0 bases, the J end by 6 bases, with 4 bases between. This CDR3 is 12 amino acids long. Germline CDR1 is SGDLS and CDR2 is YYNGEE. CDR3 sequence (DNA): TGTGCCAGCAGCGTAGATCGCAATGAGCAGTTCTTC. Protein sequence: CASSVDRNEQFF.

Worth noting for this clonotype: A read error may produce the germline difference seen at one junction end. This sequence joins TRBV4-1 and TRBJ2-7; D may be TRBD1 (6 bases). The J call is in doubt because the DNA end fits TRBJ2-5 better. CDR3 length: 14 residues. Germline V gene lookup returns CDR1 MGHRA and CDR2 YSYEKL. CDR3 loop: CAGSHNRVLETQYF. The CDR3 nucleotides are TGCGCCGGCAGCCACAACAGGGTATTGGAGACCCAGTACTTC.

This chain links TRBV2 with TRBJ1-1; tentatively, D is TRBD1 (5 bases). Trimming took off 4 bases at V and 3 bases at J, with 12 bases between the two ends. Germline V lookup: CDR1 SNHLY, CDR2 FYNNEI. This CDR3 contains 14 residues. The CDR3 sequence is CASSVRGDHTEAFF. DNA of the CDR3: TGTGCCAGCAGTGTGAGGGGAGATCACACTGAAGCTTTCTTT.

The V and J genes are TRBV9 and TRBJ2-5; 9 nucleotides match TRBD2. The CDR3 consists of 14 residues. After removal of 4 bases from V and 4 bases from J, the junction contained 5 bases not matched to a gene. CDR1 and CDR2 from the germline V gene are SGDLS and YYNGEE. The CDR3 region has the DNA TGTGCCAGCAGCTTTAGCGGGAGAGGAGAGACCCAGTACTTC. This codes for CASSFSGRGETQYF.

The V gene is TRBV7-2, the J gene TRBJ2-5; 7 bases align to TRBD1. Germline trimming cut 1 base from V and 1 base from J; bases unmatched to any gene: 6. Germline-derived CDR1 and CDR2 are SGHTA and FQGNSA. The CDR3 is 16 residues long. The CDR3 loop is CASSLVATGIQETQYF. CDR3 DNA: TGTGCCAGCAGCTTAGTGGCGACAGGGATCCAAGAGACCCAGTACTTC.

The V gene is TRBV12-3 or TRBV12-4, the J gene TRBJ2-7; 8 bases fit TRBD1. Losses at the gene ends were 3 bases for V and 1 base for J; bases not matched to a gene: 5. The CDR3 has 15 amino acids. Written as DNA, the CDR3 is TGTGCCAGCAGTTTCGACAGGGGCCTTTCCTACGAGCAGTACTTC. The encoded protein is CASSFDRGLSYEQYF.

The chain links TRBV20-1 to TRBJ2-1, with D tentatively TRBD2 (5 bases). The germline V gene encodes CDR1 DFQATT and CDR2 SNEGSKA (reference sequence). Trimming pared 6 bases from V and 6 bases from J, leaving 9 bases between. The CDR3 runs to 11 residues. CDR3 amino acids: CSAVGLNEQFF. CDR3 sequence (DNA): TGCAGTGCGGTTGGACTCAATGAGCAGTTCTTC.

A few counts support this clonotype. The rearrangement uses TRBV29-1 and TRBJ2-6; no reliable D call. This CDR3 spans 14 amino acids. CDR1 SQVTM and CDR2 ANQGSEA come from the germline V gene. The CDR3 bases are TGCGGCGCCTCAGGCGACACTGGGGCCAACGTCCTGACTTTC. It specifies CGASGDTGANVLTF.

In this sample, this clonotype turned up many times. The genes are TRBV9 and TRBJ2-1; D perhaps matches TRBD1 (5 bases). V shed 3 bases and J shed 10 bases, with 8 bases lying between them. CDR1 is SGDLS and CDR2 is YYNGEE in the germline V gene. This CDR3 contains 11 residues. The CDR3 DNA is TGTGCCAGCAGCGGTTCAGGGGAGCAGTTCTTC. Its protein product is CASSGSGEQFF.

V is TRBV29-1 and J is TRBJ2-1; the D is unclear. V lost 8 bases, J lost 0 bases, and 17 bases lay in between. In germline, CDR1 is SQVTM, CDR2 ANQGSEA. The CDR3 has 15 amino acids. In DNA, the CDR3 is TGCAGCCACCTCGGAAGCGCAAGCTCCTACAATGAGCAGTTCTTC. Translation gives CSHLGSASSYNEQFF.

This clonotype was seen repeatedly, ten times or more. The rearrangement joins TRBV29-1 to TRBJ2-7; D remains unclear. This CDR3 region has 13 residues. The V end was cut by 4 bases, the J end by 0 bases, with 10 bases between. The germline V gene encodes CDR1 SQVTM and CDR2 ANQGSEA. CDR3 DNA sequence: TGCAGCGTTGTGGGTCGGAGCTCCTACGAGCAGTACTTC. This translates into CSVVGRSSYEQYF.

The J gene is TRBJ2-7, the V gene TRBV9, with D possibly TRBD1 on 5 matching bases. V was clipped by 0 bases and J by 0 bases, with 10 bases between them. CDR3 length: 15 amino acids. Germline loops: CDR1 SGDLS, CDR2 YYNGEE. The CDR3 protein is CASSVGATVSYEQYF. The CDR3 nucleotides read TGTGCCAGCAGCGTAGGGGCGACAGTCTCCTACGAGCAGTACTTC.

This clonotype was recorded many times. The CDR3 loop is CSAREDRLLYEQYF. CDR3 DNA sequence: TGCAGTGCTAGGGAGGATAGACTTTTGTACGAGCAGTACTTC. V is TRBV20-1 and J is TRBJ2-7; D is perhaps TRBD2 (5 bases). V shed 3 bases and J shed 4 bases, with 16 bases lying between them. Germline-derived CDR1 and CDR2 are DFQATT and SNEGSKA (reference sequence). The CDR3 loop spans 14 amino acids.

This clonotype was seen many times. The V call is TRBV7-2, the J call TRBJ1-2, with D hard to call. The V and J ends lost 0 bases and 5 bases respectively, with 13 bases between them. The CDR3 extends over 15 amino acids. CDR1 is SGHTA and CDR2 is FQGNSA in the germline V gene. This CDR3 is CASSLAGSGLYGYTF. Written as DNA, the CDR3 is TGTGCCAGCAGCTTAGCGGGGTCAGGTTTATATGGCTACACCTTC.

The V and J genes are TRBV7-3 and TRBJ2-1, with D maybe TRBD2 (6 bases). Germline V CDR1 and CDR2: SGHTA, FQGTGA. Trimming pared 5 bases from V and 8 bases from J, leaving 13 bases between. This CDR3 spans 13 amino acids. The DNA of the CDR3 is TGTGCCAGCAGCCGGACTATTCGCCATGAGCAGTTCTTC. Protein sequence: CASSRTIRHEQFF.

This clonotype was seen a few times. This chain links TRBV10-1 with TRBJ2-3; either TRBD1 or TRBD2 may fit D (5 bases each). Trimming took 4 bases from V and 8 from J, leaving 13 bases between them. From germline, CDR1 is WNHNN and CDR2 SYGVQD (reference sequence). The CDR3 length is 13 residues. The CDR3 loop is CASSVRGRGTQYF. In DNA, the CDR3 is TGCGCCAGCAGTGTCCGGGGAAGGGGTACGCAGTATTTT.

The gene calls are TRBV13 and TRBJ2-3; 12 bases match TRBD1. The ends lost 8 bases at V and 3 bases at J; junction bases unmatched: 18. This CDR3 has 19 residues. CDR1 PRHDT and CDR2 FYEKMQ come from the germline V gene (reference sequence). The CDR3 is CASGPAGQGAPVITDTQYF. In nucleotides, the CDR3 is TGTGCCAGCGGTCCGGCGGGACAGGGGGCGCCGGTTATAACAGATACGCAGTATTTT.

This clonotype showed up just a few times. The chain couples TRBV7-3 to TRBJ2-2; D is perhaps TRBD1 (5 bases). Trimming stripped 5 bases from V and 4 bases from J, with 14 bases between. This CDR3 has 15 amino acids. Looked up from germline, CDR1 is SGHTA and CDR2 is FQGTGA. This chain's CDR3 is CASSPSYRSTGELFF. The CDR3 DNA reads as TGTGCCAGCAGCCCATCCTACAGGTCCACCGGGGAGCTGTTTTTT.

For this clonotype: Germline and junction disagree at one end, which may indicate a read error. J is TRBJ2-2 and V is TRBV20-1; possibly TRBD1 or TRBD2 for D (5 bases each). This CDR3 is built from 15 residues. Germline V gene data show CDR1 as DFQATT and CDR2 as SNEGSKA (reference sequence). The chain's CDR3 is CSAREGRANTGELFF. In nucleotides, the CDR3 is TGCAGCGCTAGAGAGGGACGGGCGAACACCGGGGAGCTGTTTTTT.

This clonotype was recorded many times. The chain uses TRBV10-3 and TRBJ2-5, with 12 positions matching TRBD2. This CDR3 comprises 15 residues. V was pared by 2 bases and J by 5 bases, with 3 bases of the junction left unmatched. Germline CDR1 is ENHRY and CDR2 is SYGVKD. The CDR3 is CAISEPSGGVETQYF. In DNA, the CDR3 is TGTGCCATCAGTGAGCCTAGCGGGGGGGTTGAGACCCAGTACTTC.

This clonotype was observed many times. This sequence joins TRBV20-1 and TRBJ2-7; 12 bases line up with TRBD2. The J segment lost 5 bases and the V segment lost 4 bases, leaving 6 bases of the junction unmatched. The V gene's germline CDR1 is DFQATT and CDR2 SNEGSKA (reference sequence). The length of the CDR3 is 14 residues. The CDR3 sequence is CSAKTSGRLDEQYF. Here the CDR3 DNA reads TGCAGTGCTAAAACTAGCGGGAGGTTGGACGAGCAGTACTTC.

The sample holds many counts of this clonotype. The V call is TRBV12-3 or TRBV12-4, the J call TRBJ2-7; 8 nucleotides line up with TRBD1. CDR3 size: 14 residues. V shed 5 bases, J shed 3 bases, and the junction held 6 bases outside the gene matches. This chain's CDR3 is CASSPDRAFYEQYF. DNA of the CDR3: TGTGCCAGCAGTCCGGACAGGGCCTTCTACGAGCAGTACTTC.

V usage is TRBV12-3 or TRBV12-4 and J usage is TRBJ2-5, with D possibly being TRBD1 or TRBD2 (5 bases each). The tail of the sequence fits TRBJ2-7 better, so the J call may be wrong. This CDR3 is built from 12 residues. CDR3: CASSYGAVEQYF. The CDR3 bases are TGTGCCAGCAGCTACGGGGCCGTCGAGCAGTACTTC.

The V and J genes are TRBV9 and TRBJ2-7, with 8 positions matching TRBD2. Per the germline V gene, CDR1 is SGDLS and CDR2 is YYNGEE. This CDR3 is built from 17 residues. The V gene end was trimmed by 1 base and the J gene end by 5 bases; junction bases not matched to a gene: 14. In DNA form, the CDR3 reads TGTGCCAGCAGCGTAAATATCGTCGGGAGGGGGGTCGACGAGCAGTACTTC. It yields the protein CASSVNIVGRGVDEQYF.

This clonotype has at least ten counts. This rearrangement joins TRBV20-1 to TRBJ2-7; D ambiguous. CDR3 length: 12 residues. Germline V gene data show CDR1 as DFQATT and CDR2 as SNEGSKA (reference sequence). V gave up 3 bases and J gave up 3 bases, with 9 bases separating them. CDR3 coding DNA: TGCAGTGCTAGGGCATCGCTCTACGAGCAGTACTTC. Its translation is CSARASLYEQYF.

This clonotype showed up just a few times. J is TRBJ1-4 and V is TRBV4-1, with D possibly being TRBD1 (5 bases). Looked up from germline, CDR1 is MGHRA and CDR2 is YSYEKL. V was cut by 1 base and J by 6 bases, with 9 bases left in between. The CDR3 runs to 14 residues. This chain's CDR3 is CASSQVGVYEKLFF. The CDR3 DNA is TGCGCCAGCAGCCAAGTGGGGGTGTATGAAAAACTGTTTTTT.

This clonotype has more than one count but fewer than ten. The CDR3 region has the DNA TGCAGTCCCAGACAGGGGGAGAAAGGGACCCAGTACTTC. It codes for CSPRQGEKGTQYF. The rearrangement joins TRBV20-1 to TRBJ2-5; 9 bases agree with TRBD1. The CDR3 length is 13 residues. Germline assignment: CDR1 DFQATT and CDR2 SNEGSKA (reference sequence). Trimming at V came to 8 bases and at J to 7 bases, leaving 11 bases not matched to a gene.